The 19 T cell receptor beta chains presented below share a single source sample, sequenced in a study of cytomegalovirus exposure and HLA in healthy donors (dated by TCRdb to about 2017). The library was obtained by the immunoSEQ multiplex PCR assay. A mixture of 60 forward primers for TCR Vbeta segments and 13 reverse primers for TCR Jbeta segments was used in the multiplex PCR. Entries here come from immuneACCESS through TCRdb and include only in-frame sequences with V and J called. Some clones fail to appear in such tables; in the studies checked, an unresolved V gene covers under half of the shortfall, and the cause of the remainder is unknown. For this sample the table gives about 170,000 clones, of which 60% to 85% were detected only once. The ten largest clones capture 3.1% of the sample. The sequenced sample was PBMCs. The receptor source for this set is a female donor in good health and CMV-seronegative.

The chain employs TRBV19 and TRBJ2-7; 10 bases map to TRBD1. The germline gives CDR1 LNHDA, CDR2 SQIVND (reference sequence). The V gene end was trimmed by 4 bases and the J gene end by 4 bases; junction bases not matched to a gene: 4. The CDR3 spans 14 residues. CDR3 region: CASSNGDRGYEQYF. The CDR3 DNA sequence: TGTGCCAGTAGTAATGGGGACAGGGGTTACGAGCAGTACTTC.

This chain joins TRBV7-9 and TRBJ1-6, with TRBD1 matching 8 bases. The germline V gene encodes CDR1 SEHNR and CDR2 FQNEAQ (reference sequence). CDR3 length: 16 amino acids. After removal of 2 bases from V and 10 bases from J, the junction contained 10 bases not matched to a gene. CDR3 residues: CASSLPSDRESSPLHF. CDR3 sequence (DNA): TGTGCCAGCAGCTTACCCTCGGACAGGGAGAGCTCACCCCTCCACTTT.

The CDR3: CSVVGQGDYEQYF. The CDR3 DNA reads as TGCAGCGTTGTGGGGCAGGGGGACTACGAGCAGTACTTC. The V call is TRBV29-1, the J call TRBJ2-7, with 7 bases matching TRBD1. CDR1 is SQVTM and CDR2 is ANQGSEA in the germline V gene. The length of the CDR3 is 13 residues. Trimming removed 4 bases from V and 3 bases from J; junction bases left unmatched: 6.

The table lists this clone with a count of one. This rearrangement joins TRBV18 to TRBJ1-1, with D possibly TRBD1 on 5 matching bases. Germline V CDR1 and CDR2: KGHSH, LQKENI. The CDR3 consists of 14 residues. Trimming removed 3 bases at V and 5 bases at J, with 13 bases between. CDR3 residues: CASSPQGVGTEAFF. In nucleotides, the CDR3 is TGTGCCAGCTCACCTCAAGGGGTGGGGACTGAAGCTTTCTTT.

The rearrangement links TRBV28 to TRBJ1-6, with D perhaps matching TRBD1 (5 bases). Trimming removed 5 bases from V and 0 bases from J, with 23 bases in between. This CDR3 has 20 residues. Germline assignment: CDR1 MDHEN and CDR2 SYDVKM. This chain's CDR3 is CASSGDSPYARSSYNSPLHF. For the CDR3, the DNA is TGTGCCAGCAGTGGCGACAGTCCCTATGCCCGTAGCTCCTATAATTCACCCCTCCACTTT.

The chain combines TRBV6-5 with TRBJ1-4; D might be TRBD1 (6 bases). Germline V CDR1 and CDR2: MNHEY, SVGAGI. The CDR3 has 15 residues. V was cut by 2 bases and J by 8 bases, with 15 bases left in between. CDR3 in DNA: TGTGCCAGCAGTTACACACAGGGACATGGGGAAAAACTGTTTTTT. Protein: CASSYTQGHGEKLFF.

This clone was picked up one time. The V and J genes are TRBV2 and TRBJ1-2, with TRBD1 identical over 9 bases. There are 14 residues in the CDR3. Trimming removed 7 bases from V and 7 bases from J; junction bases left unmatched: 10. Germline V lookup: CDR1 SNHLY, CDR2 FYNNEI. CDR3 residues: CASTLRQGVGGYTF. Written as DNA, the CDR3 is TGTGCCAGCACCCTCCGACAGGGGGTTGGTGGCTACACCTTC.

The chain uses TRBV27 and TRBJ1-5; no definite D call. This CDR3 is built from 14 residues. V lost 5 bases and J 0 bases, leaving 8 bases between the germline ends. Germline-derived CDR1 and CDR2 are MNHEY and SMNVEV (reference sequence). The CDR3 sequence is CASSETDSNQPQHF. The CDR3 coding sequence is TGTGCCAGCAGTGAGACTGATAGCAATCAGCCCCAGCATTTT.

There are a few counts of this clone. This chain uses TRBV28 with TRBJ2-5, with 7 positions matching TRBD1. The J call is uncertain, as TRBJ2-7 better fits the DNA end. The CDR3 sequence is 15 residues long. The V gene's germline CDR1 is MDHEN and CDR2 SYDVKM. Here the CDR3 DNA reads TGTGCCAGCAGTATAGACAGGGCGGGCTCCTACGAGCAGTACTTC. It codes for CASSIDRAGSYEQYF.

Written as DNA, the CDR3 is TGTGCCAGCACCCCTGACAGGGGCGGTGAGCAGTACTTC. Its translation: CASTPDRGGEQYF. This rearrangement joins TRBV7-3 to TRBJ2-5; 8 bases align to TRBD1. The CDR3 totals 13 residues. Germline trimming cut 7 bases from V and 11 bases from J; bases unmatched to any gene: 12. From germline, CDR1 is SGHTA and CDR2 FQGTGA.

This rearrangement joins TRBV5-6 to TRBJ1-1, with D uncertain. Looked up from germline, CDR1 is SGHDT and CDR2 is YYEEEE. CDR3 length equals 13 residues. V lost 4 bases to trimming and J lost 3 bases, with 10 bases between them. The DNA for the CDR3 is TGTGCCAGCAGCCAACAGAGCCACACTGAAGCTTTCTTT. Protein sequence: CASSQQSHTEAFF.

This clone was counted between two and nine times. CDR3 amino acids: CASSLGGRTEAFF. The CDR3 coding sequence is TGTGCCAGCAGCTTAGGGGGCCGCACTGAAGCTTTCTTT. The chain uses TRBV5-4 and TRBJ1-1; the match to TRBD1 covers 7 bases. With V trimmed by 2 bases and J by 4 bases, 2 bases remained unmatched. In germline, CDR1 is SGHNT, CDR2 YYREEE (reference sequence). The CDR3 length is 13 residues.

A few counts support this clone. The J gene is TRBJ1-1, the V gene TRBV16; 8 bases are a match to TRBD1. This CDR3 has 16 amino acids. Germline V lookup: CDR1 KGHSY, CDR2 FQNENV. V was clipped by 1 base and J by 4 bases; unmatched bases: 8. CDR3 nucleotides: TGTGCCAGCAGCCAATTAACAGGGGGTTTGAGCACTGAAGCTTTCTTT. Translating gives CASSQLTGGLSTEAFF.

The chain carries TRBV30 and TRBJ2-3; 12 bases line up with TRBD2. The length of the CDR3 is 15 residues. Trimming removed 6 bases from V and 5 bases from J; junction bases left unmatched: 9. Germline V lookup: CDR1 GTSNPN, CDR2 SVGIG (reference sequence). In nucleotides, the CDR3 is TGTGCCTGCGGGACTAGCGGGCTTCGGGGAGATACGCAGTATTTT. It is translated as CACGTSGLRGDTQYF.

CDR3 DNA sequence: TGTGCCAGCAGTTTAATCACCGGGACAGCTAACTATGGCTACACCTTC. Translation: CASSLITGTANYGYTF. V gene TRBV28 combines with J gene TRBJ1-2, with 7 bases lining up with TRBD1. There are 16 residues in the CDR3. The trim removed 2 bases at V and 0 bases at J, leaving 6 bases unmatched. In germline, CDR1 is MDHEN, CDR2 SYDVKM.

V usage is TRBV28 and J usage is TRBJ1-2; a weak D match, TRBD1 (6 bases). Deletions cut 3 bases from V and 6 bases from J, with 14 bases between. The CDR3 totals 14 residues. In germline, CDR1 is MDHEN, CDR2 SYDVKM. CDR3 in DNA: TGTGCCAGCAGTTTCTCTGGGGGCGAAAATGGCTACACCTTC. As protein: CASSFSGGENGYTF.

The chain combines TRBV28 with TRBJ1-1, with D possibly being TRBD1 (6 bases). V was pared by 2 bases and J by 0 bases, with 22 bases between. CDR3 length equals 19 residues. Germline CDR1 and CDR2: MDHEN and SYDVKM. The CDR3 is CASSLPLGTQENMNTEAFF. CDR3 bases: TGTGCCAGCAGTTTACCATTAGGGACACAGGAGAACATGAACACTGAAGCTTTCTTT.

This chain uses TRBV4-1 with TRBJ1-2; D remains unclear. CDR3 length equals 14 residues. The V end was cut by 0 bases, the J end by 4 bases, with 9 bases between. Germline loops: CDR1 MGHRA, CDR2 YSYEKL. The CDR3 coding sequence is TGCGCCAGCAGCCAAGACGGAGACTTCTATGGCTACACCTTC. This translates into CASSQDGDFYGYTF.

This clone was counted between two and nine times. This chain connects TRBV11-2 to TRBJ1-1, with a weak D call TRBD1 (5 bases). The V end was cut by 1 base, the J end by 5 bases, with 11 bases between. This CDR3 has 14 amino acids. Germline values: CDR1 SGHAT, CDR2 FQNNGV. CDR3 sequence: CASSLAGGGTEAFF. CDR3 nucleotides: TGTGCCAGCAGCTTAGCGGGGGGTGGGACTGAAGCTTTCTTT.